The 21 T cell receptor beta chains presented below share a single source sample, sequenced in a study of cytomegalovirus exposure and HLA in healthy donors. The primer mix had 60 Vbeta and 13 Jbeta primers. Profiling relied on immunoSEQ multiplex PCR, and the TCRdb table lists in-frame clones only, not all of them. The sample consists of about 180,000 clones, around 80% of them appearing once. Sequenced: PBMCs. The receptors originated from a middle-aged man in good health and CMV-seronegative.

This chain links TRBV4-3 with TRBJ1-1, with D perhaps matching TRBD1 (6 bases). Trimming removed 2 bases from V and 4 bases from J, with 20 bases in between. The CDR3 spans 17 residues. Germline lookup yields CDR1 LGHNA and CDR2 YSLEER. The CDR3 reads CASSQMGARARRTEAFF. The CDR3 DNA sequence: TGCGCCAGCAGCCAAATGGGGGCGCGGGCGCGGCGCACTGAAGCTTTCTTT.

This chain connects TRBV7-3 to TRBJ1-1; TRBD1 agrees at 10 bases. Germline V lookup: CDR1 SGHTA, CDR2 FQGTGA. With V trimmed by 4 bases and J by 3 bases, 5 bases remained unmatched. The CDR3 extends over 15 amino acids. CDR3 DNA: TGTGCCAGCAGCTCGGGACAGGGGTTTGACACTGAAGCTTTCTTT. As protein: CASSSGQGFDTEAFF.

The chain uses TRBV20-1 and TRBJ2-7; D gene unclear. From germline, CDR1 is DFQATT and CDR2 SNEGSKA (reference sequence). CDR3 length: 10 amino acids. The germline V and J ends were trimmed by 4 bases and 6 bases, with 7 bases remaining between them. CDR3 nucleotide sequence: TGCAGTGCTACTAGTGTCGAGCAGTACTTC. It translates to CSATSVEQYF.

In its sample, this clone was seen once. This chain uses TRBV15 with TRBJ2-1; 9 positions agree with TRBD1. The germline gives CDR1 LNHNV, CDR2 YYDKDF (reference sequence). Trimming removed 9 bases from V and 9 bases from J; junction bases left unmatched: 12. CDR3 length: 14 residues. The CDR3 DNA follows: TGTGCCACAATGGACAGGGGAAGTAGGAGTGAGCAGTTCTTC. This translates into CATMDRGSRSEQFF.

The genes are TRBV2 and TRBJ2-7, with TRBD1 matching over 11 bases. The V and J ends lost 7 bases and 5 bases, in that order; junction bases with no gene match: 4. The CDR3 runs to 13 residues. Per germline, CDR1 SNHLY and CDR2 FYNNEI. The CDR3 spells CASTRTGGDEQYF. CDR3 bases: TGTGCCAGCACCAGGACAGGGGGCGACGAGCAGTACTTC.

This rearrangement joins TRBV7-2 to TRBJ1-5; 11 positions agree with TRBD1. CDR1 is SGHTA and CDR2 is FQGNSA in the germline V gene. The CDR3 consists of 18 residues. Losses at the gene ends were 1 base for V and 2 bases for J; bases not matched to a gene: 7. As DNA, the CDR3 is TGTGCCAGCAGCTTAGTGGACAGGGGGCGCATGGGCAATCAGCCCCAGCATTTT. It encodes CASSLVDRGRMGNQPQHF.

The chain joins TRBV5-1 to TRBJ2-5; 7 nucleotides agree with TRBD2. J lost 2 bases, V lost 2 bases, and 9 bases had no gene match. The CDR3 covers 16 residues. Looked up from germline, CDR1 is SGHRS and CDR2 is YFSETQ. The CDR3 here is CASSFGGVQRQETQYF. The CDR3 DNA reads as TGCGCCAGCAGCTTTGGGGGGGTACAGCGACAAGAGACCCAGTACTTC.

This clone was recorded a few times. This chain uses TRBV7-2 with TRBJ2-6; D gene unclear. This CDR3 has 16 residues. Germline V lookup: CDR1 SGHTA, CDR2 FQGNSA. Trimming pared 5 bases from V and 4 bases from J, leaving 15 bases between. The DNA of the CDR3 is TGTGCCAGCAGCCCGAAACTGGGCGCCGGGGCCAACGTCCTGACTTTC. Its protein is CASSPKLGAGANVLTF.

This clone appeared a few times. The chain uses TRBV29-1 and TRBJ1-4; a weak D match, TRBD1 (5 bases). The V end was cut by 4 bases, the J end by 8 bases, with 17 bases between. The CDR3 is 14 residues long. Germline CDR1 is SQVTM and CDR2 is ANQGSEA. CDR3 nucleotides: TGCAGCGTTGCCCACCCCAGGGCTGAGGAAAAACTGTTTTTT. Translating gives CSVAHPRAEEKLFF.

The rearrangement links TRBV5-6 to TRBJ1-2, with D unclear. Trimming stripped 0 bases from V and 7 bases from J, with 7 bases between. The germline V gene encodes CDR1 SGHDT and CDR2 YYEEEE. This CDR3 region has 12 residues. CDR3 nucleotides: TGTGCCAGCAGCTTGGCCCGGGGTGGCTACACCTTC. It codes for CASSLARGGYTF.

The chain carries TRBV13 and TRBJ1-1, with D possibly TRBD1 on 6 matching bases. Germline V gene sequence: CDR1 PRHDT, CDR2 FYEKMQ (reference sequence). This CDR3 has 15 residues. Trimming took 3 bases from V and 4 from J, leaving 15 bases between them. The CDR3 sequence is CASSFRGTGGTEAFF. The CDR3 bases are TGTGCCAGCAGCTTCAGGGGTACGGGAGGCACTGAAGCTTTCTTT. The complete variable domain, with remaining parts taken from reference TRBV13 and TRBJ1-1, reads AAGVIQSPRHLIKEKRETATLKCYPIPRHDTVYWYQQGPGQDPQFLISFYEKMQSDKGSIPDRFSAQQFSDYHSELNMSSLELGDSALYFCASSFRGTGGTEAFFGQGTRLTVV.

The chain combines TRBV27 with TRBJ1-2, with D possibly matching TRBD1 (5 bases). The length of the CDR3 is 14 residues. The germline V gene has CDR1 MNHEY and CDR2 SMNVEV (reference sequence). V lost 4 bases, J lost 4 bases, and 13 bases lay in between. CDR3 in DNA: TGTGCCAGCAGTTCCCCCCGGCAGGGCTATGGCTACACCTTC. This gives the protein CASSSPRQGYGYTF.

This clone has only one observation. V and J are TRBV7-2 and TRBJ2-7; TRBD1 matches 7 bases. The CDR3 sequence is 14 residues long. Germline trimming cut 4 bases from V and 4 bases from J; bases unmatched to any gene: 7. The V gene's germline CDR1 is SGHTA and CDR2 FQGNSA. The CDR3 loop reads CASSSPDRAYEQYF. The CDR3 region has the DNA TGTGCCAGCAGCTCGCCTGACAGGGCGTACGAGCAGTACTTC.

This chain links TRBV9 with TRBJ1-2; D uncertain. V dropped 1 base and J dropped 0 bases, with 16 bases sitting between them. The CDR3 has 17 residues. The germline V gene has CDR1 SGDLS and CDR2 YYNGEE. The CDR3 DNA sequence: TGTGCCAGCAGCGTAAACTCGAGGGCAGAAGCTAACTATGGCTACACCTTC. As protein: CASSVNSRAEANYGYTF.

This chain joins TRBV18 and TRBJ2-1, with 8 bases matching TRBD1. This CDR3 has 13 residues. Germline trimming cut 6 bases from V and 6 bases from J; bases unmatched to any gene: 4. Germline-derived CDR1 and CDR2 are KGHSH and LQKENI. The CDR3 loop reads CASSYGQGNEQFF. The CDR3 DNA sequence: TGTGCCAGCTCGTACGGACAGGGCAATGAGCAGTTCTTC.

CDR3 sequence reads: CASSLISLSGSNQPQHF. CDR3 coding DNA: TGTGCCAGCAGCTTGATTTCTCTCAGTGGTAGCAATCAGCCCCAGCATTTT. The genes are TRBV7-2 and TRBJ1-5; D remains ambiguous. V dropped 3 bases and J dropped 0 bases, with 15 bases sitting between them. The CDR3 runs to 17 residues. Germline CDR1 is SGHTA and CDR2 is FQGNSA.

The chain uses TRBV30 and TRBJ1-5; a possible D gene is TRBD1 (6 bases). The V gene lost 2 bases and the J gene lost 4 bases, with 9 bases spanning the gap. CDR3 length: 13 residues. The V gene's germline CDR1 is GTSNPN and CDR2 SVGIG (reference sequence). The CDR3 sequence is CAWSTQGNQPQHF. The CDR3 nucleotides are TGTGCCTGGAGTACTCAGGGGAATCAGCCCCAGCATTTT.

This sequence joins TRBV18 and TRBJ2-5; perhaps TRBD1 as D (5 bases). This CDR3 is built from 15 residues. Germline V gene sequence: CDR1 KGHSH, CDR2 LQKENI. Trimming took off 2 bases at V and 2 bases at J, with 12 bases between the two ends. CDR3 amino acids: CASSPYKGVQETQYF. CDR3 DNA sequence: TGTGCCAGCTCACCATATAAAGGGGTGCAAGAGACCCAGTACTTC.

J is TRBJ1-5 and V is TRBV7-9; D possibly corresponds to TRBD1 (6 bases). The CDR3 is 14 residues long. Between the trimmed V and J ends, which lost 7 bases and 4 bases, there was a span of 14 bases. From germline, CDR1 is SEHNR and CDR2 FQNEAQ (reference sequence). The CDR3 coding sequence is TGTGCCAGCACCGACTCAGGGGAAAATCAGCCCCAGCATTTT. Translation gives CASTDSGENQPQHF. Drawing the rest from reference TRBV7-9 and TRBJ1-5, the complete variable domain is DTGVSQNPRHKITKRGQNVTFRCDPISEHNRLYWYRQTLGQGPEFLTYFQNEAQLEKSRLLSDRFSAERPKGSFSTLEIQRTEQGDSAMYLCASTDSGENQPQHFGDGTRLSIL.

The chain joins TRBV30 to TRBJ1-2; D unclear. This CDR3 contains 12 residues. The V end lost 6 bases, the J end lost 4 bases, and 12 bases lay between the germline ends. CDR1 GTSNPN and CDR2 SVGIG come from the germline V gene (reference sequence). The CDR3 protein is CACTETLYGYTF. The CDR3 bases are TGTGCCTGTACGGAGACTCTCTATGGCTACACCTTC.

The chain couples TRBV7-9 to TRBJ1-2; no clear D gene. The germline CDR1 and CDR2 sequences are SEHNR and FQNEAQ (reference sequence). Trimming took 7 bases from V and 7 from J, leaving 13 bases between them. The CDR3 covers 12 residues. The CDR3 loop is CASNQRDSGYTF. The DNA for the CDR3 is TGTGCCAGCAACCAACGGGATAGTGGCTACACCTTC.